This entry lists 32 T cell receptor beta chains sequenced from one sample in a study of blood T cell repertoires in COVID-19 (dated by TCRdb to 2019 to 2021). Library preparation employed the immunoSEQ multiplex PCR assay. TCRdb re-hosts the immuneACCESS table, in-frame sequences only. Its copies lack some clones; in the studies checked, an unresolved V gene accounts for under half of them, and the cause for the rest is not known. The sample table records 310,000 or so clones; around 85% of these occur just once. Roughly 2.1% of the sample lies in the top ten. The material sequenced was peripheral blood. Receptors were obtained from a woman in her twenties or thirties who had recovered from COVID-19.

The gene calls are TRBV24-1 and TRBJ2-1; 12 nucleotides line up with TRBD2. V trimming: 2 bases; J trimming: 7 bases; junction bases outside the gene matches: 5. Germline CDR1 reads KGHDR; CDR2 reads SFDVKD. The CDR3 covers 16 residues. The CDR3 loop reads CATSDSGLAGRNEQFF. The CDR3 nucleotides are TGTGCCACCAGTGATTCGGGACTAGCGGGTCGGAATGAGCAGTTCTTC.

This sequence joins TRBV5-1 and TRBJ2-1, with 14 bases lining up with TRBD2. V shed 2 bases, J shed 5 bases, and the junction held 6 bases outside the gene matches. The germline CDR1 and CDR2 sequences are SGHRS and YFSETQ. This CDR3 is built from 17 residues. The CDR3 protein is CASSFWVTSGRDNEQFF. DNA for the CDR3: TGCGCCAGCAGCTTTTGGGTGACTAGCGGGAGGGACAATGAGCAGTTCTTC.

This clone was observed a single time. The chain links TRBV2 to TRBJ1-1, with a possible D match to TRBD1 (5 bases). The CDR3 is made up of 14 amino acids. CDR1 SNHLY and CDR2 FYNNEI come from the germline V gene. The V and J ends lost 3 bases and 4 bases respectively, with 12 bases between them. The DNA for the CDR3 is TGTGCCAGCAGTGATCGTGGCAGGGTCACTGAAGCTTTCTTT. Translating it yields CASSDRGRVTEAFF. The full variable domain, in which reference TRBV2 and TRBJ1-1 provide the parts outside the CDR3, is EPEVTQTPSHQVTQMGQEVILRCVPISNHLYFYWYRQILGQKVEFLVSFYNNEISEKSEIFDDQFSVERPDGSNFTLKIRSTKLEDSAMYFCASSDRGRVTEAFFGQGTRLTVV.

The chain is built from TRBV20-1 and TRBJ1-1; D call uncertain. The V and J ends lost 7 bases and 4 bases respectively, with 10 bases between them. The CDR3 is 11 residues long. Looked up from germline, CDR1 is DFQATT and CDR2 is SNEGSKA (reference sequence). The DNA of the CDR3 is TGCAGTGTTGGAGGATTCACTGAAGCTTTCTTT. Amino acids: CSVGGFTEAFF.

J is TRBJ2-1 and V is TRBV6-5; TRBD1 might be the D (6 bases). Germline V gene lookup returns CDR1 MNHEY and CDR2 SVGAGI. Trimming removed 5 bases at V and 5 bases at J, with 10 bases between. The CDR3 sequence is 13 residues long. CDR3 sequence: CASSIRQDNEQFF. The CDR3 DNA is TGTGCCAGCAGTATCAGACAGGACAATGAGCAGTTCTTC.

The chain is built from TRBV6-5 and TRBJ2-5; D unclear. The CDR3 is made up of 13 amino acids. Trimming took 5 bases from V and 1 from J, leaving 8 bases between them. The V gene's germline CDR1 is MNHEY and CDR2 SVGAGI. Here the CDR3 reads CASSRGPQETQYF. In DNA, the CDR3 is TGTGCCAGCAGTAGAGGTCCCCAAGAGACCCAGTACTTC.

In this sample, this clone turned up a few times. The chain combines TRBV3-1 (or the pseudogene TRBV3-2) with TRBJ2-1; 8 nucleotides agree with TRBD2. The trim removed 1 base at V and 6 bases at J, leaving 5 bases unmatched. Germline CDR1 and CDR2: LGHDT and YNNKEL (reference sequence). This CDR3 contains 15 residues. This chain's CDR3 is CASSQVVGGANEQFF. CDR3 nucleotide sequence: TGTGCCAGCAGCCAAGTAGTCGGGGGGGCCAATGAGCAGTTCTTC.

The chain combines TRBV7-3 with TRBJ2-3; 10 bases align to TRBD2. The CDR3 runs 15 residues. Trimming at V came to 5 bases and at J to 4 bases, leaving 6 bases not matched to a gene. Per germline, CDR1 SGHTA and CDR2 FQGTGA. The CDR3 bases are TGTGCCAGCAGCCGGGAGAGCGGGAGGGCAGATACGCAGTATTTT. Translation gives CASSRESGRADTQYF.

CDR3 loop: CASSESSRRRAQQGYTF. CDR3 bases: TGTGCCAGCAGTGAAAGTAGCAGACGGCGGGCGCAGCAAGGCTACACCTTC. The V call is TRBV2, the J call TRBJ1-2; D unresolved. This CDR3 is built from 17 residues. Trimming took 2 bases from V and 8 from J, leaving 24 bases between them. Per the germline V gene, CDR1 is SNHLY and CDR2 is FYNNEI.

J is TRBJ1-1 and V is TRBV10-3; D remains ambiguous. Trimming shortened V by 4 bases and J by 6 bases, and 12 bases separated the two germline ends. Germline loops: CDR1 ENHRY, CDR2 SYGVKD. The CDR3 loop spans 13 amino acids. The CDR3 is CAISVAPLAEAFF. CDR3 DNA sequence: TGTGCCATCAGTGTGGCCCCCCTGGCTGAAGCTTTCTTT.

The chain employs TRBV21-1 and TRBJ2-3; the table's D call, TRBD1, has no DNA check behind it. TRBV21-1 has pseudogene status. The CDR3 covers 15 residues. The CDR3 loop reads CASSKDGPVTDTQYF. In DNA, the CDR3 is TGTGCCAGCAGCAAAGATGGGCCCGTCACAGATACGCAGTATTTT.

The chain has TRBV29-1 and TRBJ2-5; 7 bases match TRBD1. CDR1 and CDR2 from the germline V gene are SQVTM and ANQGSEA. This CDR3 spans 13 amino acids. Trimming took 7 bases from V and 7 from J; bases not matched to a gene: 12. The CDR3 coding sequence is TGCAGCGCCACGACAGGGTCCAGGGGGACCCAGTACTTC. Translation: CSATTGSRGTQYF.

The chain uses TRBV15 and TRBJ2-3; TRBD2 aligns across 10 bases. From germline, CDR1 is LNHNV and CDR2 YYDKDF (reference sequence). The length of the CDR3 is 19 residues. J gave up 0 bases and V 3 bases, and 12 bases lay outside the gene matches. CDR3 amino acids: CATSRRLAGVVTSTDTQYF. The DNA for the CDR3 is TGTGCCACCAGCAGGCGACTAGCGGGTGTCGTTACTAGCACAGATACGCAGTATTTT.

The chain joins TRBV10-3 to TRBJ1-2; D is uncertain. This CDR3 region has 14 residues. The V gene's germline CDR1 is ENHRY and CDR2 SYGVKD. The V end lost 2 bases, the J end lost 4 bases, and 11 bases lay between the germline ends. The CDR3 reads CAISETPGSYGYTF. DNA for the CDR3: TGTGCCATCAGTGAGACCCCAGGTAGCTATGGCTACACCTTC.

The chain is built from TRBV7-9 and TRBJ1-3; no clear D gene. Germline CDR1 reads SEHNR; CDR2 reads FQNEAQ (reference sequence). The CDR3 totals 14 residues. The germline V and J ends were trimmed by 6 bases and 1 base, with 10 bases remaining between them. CDR3 residues: CASSQSGSGNTIYF. The CDR3 region has the DNA TGTGCCAGCAGTCAGTCGGGGTCTGGAAACACCATATATTTT.

CDR3 residues: CASSERQFYEQYF. The DNA for the CDR3 is TGTGCCAGCAGTGAGCGACAGTTCTACGAGCAGTACTTC. The chain is built from TRBV2 and TRBJ2-7, with D tentatively TRBD1 (5 bases). V was trimmed by 3 bases and J by 3 bases, leaving 9 bases between them. CDR3 length equals 13 residues. The V gene's germline CDR1 is SNHLY and CDR2 FYNNEI. Using reference TRBV2 and TRBJ2-7 for the parts outside the CDR3, the full variable domain is EPEVTQTPSHQVTQMGQEVILRCVPISNHLYFYWYRQILGQKVEFLVSFYNNEISEKSEIFDDQFSVERPDGSNFTLKIRSTKLEDSAMYFCASSERQFYEQYFGPGTRLTVT.

The chain recombines TRBV27 with TRBJ1-5; D unresolved. The CDR3 length is 13 residues. CDR1 is MNHEY and CDR2 is SMNVEV in the germline V gene (reference sequence). V was pared by 3 bases and J by 4 bases, with 7 bases between. The CDR3 DNA reads TGTGCCAGCAGTTTTTACATTAATCAGCCCCAGCATTTT. This gives the protein CASSFYINQPQHF.

CDR3 bases: TGTGCCAGCAGTTTTCTTGGCAGCGGGTCGGGTGAGACCCAGTACTTC. Residues: CASSFLGSGSGETQYF. The rearrangement links TRBV6-5 to TRBJ2-5; D perhaps matches TRBD2 (6 bases). V dropped 4 bases and J dropped 5 bases, with 20 bases sitting between them. CDR1 and CDR2 from the germline V gene are MNHEY and SVGAGI. The CDR3 has 16 amino acids.

The chain has TRBV20-1 and TRBJ2-2; TRBD1 aligns across 9 bases. The V gene end was trimmed by 3 bases and the J gene end by 5 bases; junction bases not matched to a gene: 10. Per germline, CDR1 DFQATT and CDR2 SNEGSKA (reference sequence). The CDR3 length is 16 residues. As DNA, the CDR3 is TGCAGTGCTAGTAGGTCCGGGACAGGGCGAACCGGGGAGCTGTTTTTT. Protein: CSASRSGTGRTGELFF.

The chain recombines TRBV11-2 with TRBJ2-7; D gene uncertain. CDR1 is SGHAT and CDR2 is FQNNGV in the germline V gene. Trimming took 4 bases from V and 5 from J, leaving 15 bases between them. The CDR3 has 14 amino acids. DNA of the CDR3: TGTGCCAGCAGCTCCCTGGCCGGAGCCCACGAGCAGTACTTC. Translating it yields CASSSLAGAHEQYF.

V and J are TRBV6-5 and TRBJ1-1; 10 nucleotides match TRBD1. Germline lookup yields CDR1 MNHEY and CDR2 SVGAGI. J gave up 6 bases and V 6 bases, and 10 bases lay outside the gene matches. The CDR3 is made up of 15 amino acids. In nucleotides, the CDR3 is TGTGCCAGCAGAACTGAGGGACAGGGGATTCCTGAAGCTTTCTTT. As protein: CASRTEGQGIPEAFF.

The chain has TRBV11-2 and TRBJ2-2, with D tentatively TRBD2 (5 bases). V lost 3 bases to trimming and J lost 4 bases, with 15 bases between them. The CDR3 sequence is 16 residues long. Germline V gives CDR1 SGHAT, CDR2 FQNNGV. The CDR3 protein is CASSLRSPDFTGELFF. Written as DNA, the CDR3 is TGTGCCAGCAGCTTGAGGTCTCCGGACTTCACCGGGGAGCTGTTTTTT. The variable domain in full, completed from reference TRBV11-2 and TRBJ2-2, reads EAGVAQSPRYKIIEKRQSVAFWCNPISGHATLYWYQQILGQGPKLLIQFQNNGVVDDSQLPKDRFSAERLKGVDSTLKIQPAKLEDSAVYLCASSLRSPDFTGELFFGEGSRLTVL.

This chain joins TRBV7-9 and TRBJ2-3; D unclear. The CDR3 totals 14 residues. The germline V and J ends were trimmed by 1 base and 6 bases, with 11 bases remaining between them. Germline V gene lookup returns CDR1 SEHNR and CDR2 FQNEAQ (reference sequence). The chain's CDR3 is CASSLVSRSDTQYF. As DNA, the CDR3 is TGTGCCAGCAGCTTAGTTTCCAGATCCGATACGCAGTATTTT.

This clone showed up just a few times. The chain links TRBV19 to TRBJ1-5; 10 bases fit TRBD1. There are 16 residues in the CDR3. The germline CDR1 and CDR2 sequences are LNHDA and SQIVND (reference sequence). Germline trimming cut 5 bases from V and 4 bases from J; bases unmatched to any gene: 8. The CDR3 DNA sequence: TGTGCCAGTAGTTTCCGGGACAGGGGTGGGAATCAGCCCCAGCATTTT. Its translation: CASSFRDRGGNQPQHF.

The chain recombines TRBV18 with TRBJ2-1; TRBD2 aligns across 12 bases. The CDR3 loop spans 16 amino acids. V shed 6 bases and J 8 bases; nucleotides not matched to a gene: 11. Looked up from germline, CDR1 is KGHSH and CDR2 is LQKENI. CDR3 sequence (DNA): TGTGCCAGCTCGCCTAGCGGGGGGGCCACTGTCTATGAGCAGTTCTTC. This gives the protein CASSPSGGATVYEQFF.

The chain joins TRBV7-8 to TRBJ2-7, with a tentative D call TRBD2 (6 bases). Trimming shortened V by 4 bases and J by 9 bases, and 19 bases separated the two germline ends. Germline CDR1 SGHVS, CDR2 FQNEAQ. The CDR3 is 14 residues long. The CDR3 loop reads CASSSQTGGVGQYF. The DNA of the CDR3 is TGTGCCAGCAGCTCTCAAACCGGGGGAGTAGGGCAGTACTTC.

The chain links TRBV4-3 to TRBJ2-4, with 16 positions matching TRBD2. CDR3 length equals 16 residues. After removal of 0 bases from V and 10 bases from J, the junction contained 3 bases not matched to a gene. Germline V lookup: CDR1 LGHNA, CDR2 YSLEER. This CDR3 is CASSQDGTSGRAIQYF. For the CDR3, the DNA is TGCGCCAGCAGCCAAGATGGGACTAGCGGGAGGGCGATTCAGTACTTC.

The rearrangement links TRBV9 to TRBJ2-3, with 10 bases matching TRBD2. Losses at the gene ends were 4 bases for V and 4 bases for J; bases not matched to a gene: 9. This CDR3 is 16 amino acids long. CDR1 SGDLS and CDR2 YYNGEE come from the germline V gene. The CDR3 loop reads CASSPSAGGPADTQYF. In nucleotides, the CDR3 is TGTGCCAGCAGCCCCTCAGCGGGAGGGCCCGCAGATACGCAGTATTTT.

The chain has TRBV6-5 and TRBJ2-1, with D perhaps matching TRBD2 (6 bases). Per the germline V gene, CDR1 is MNHEY and CDR2 is SVGAGI. Trimming removed 7 bases at V and 6 bases at J, with 7 bases between. The length of the CDR3 is 11 residues. The CDR3 nucleotides are TGTGCCAGCAAGGGAGGCAATGAGCAGTTCTTC. Its protein product is CASKGGNEQFF.

The chain has TRBV27 and TRBJ1-1; D unclear. The CDR3 is 13 amino acids. V lost 5 bases to trimming and J lost 0 bases, with 7 bases between them. Germline CDR1 and CDR2: MNHEY and SMNVEV (reference sequence). In DNA form, the CDR3 reads TGTGCCAGCAGTAACAGATTGAACACTGAAGCTTTCTTT. Translation: CASSNRLNTEAFF.

The chain couples TRBV29-1 to TRBJ2-5, with 11 bases matching TRBD2. CDR1 is SQVTM and CDR2 is ANQGSEA in the germline V gene. CDR3 length: 15 residues. V trimming: 6 bases; J trimming: 4 bases; junction bases outside the gene matches: 10. The CDR3 loop reads CSVVTSGSGTETQYF. CDR3 nucleotides: TGCAGCGTGGTAACTAGCGGGAGTGGCACAGAGACCCAGTACTTC.

The count of this clone is one. The chain employs TRBV11-2 and TRBJ1-3, with 7 bases lining up with TRBD1. Trimming removed 4 bases from V and 8 bases from J; junction bases left unmatched: 8. This CDR3 has 14 amino acids. Germline V CDR1 and CDR2: SGHAT, FQNNGV. For the CDR3, the DNA is TGTGCCAGCAGCTCTCAACACAGGGGACACACCATATATTTT. Amino acids: CASSSQHRGHTIYF.